This TCR beta chain was captured by sequencing in a study of Ad26.COV2.S vaccination and SARS-CoV-2 variants. Study-level points and caveats: Those who received vaccine or placebo ended up with similar non-spike TCR breadth.

V was clipped by 5 bases and J by 5 bases, with 12 bases between them. This CDR3 region has 13 residues. Germline CDR1 and CDR2: MNHEY and SVGAGI. This clone has only one observation. What it recognizes is unknown. Sequencing used immunoSEQ multiplex PCR; TCRdb keeps in-frame clones, though not all of them. The table records 300,000 to 450,000 clones, about 90% of them present only once. The V and J genes are TRBV6-5 and TRBJ1-1; D possibly corresponds to TRBD1 (6 bases). The sequenced sample was peripheral blood, obtained after recovery from COVID-19. This receptor was obtained from a human donor who had recovered from COVID-19. The CDR3 protein is CASSRGLTTEAFF. CDR3 nucleotide sequence: TGTGCCAGCAGTCGGGGGCTGACAACTGAAGCTTTCTTT.